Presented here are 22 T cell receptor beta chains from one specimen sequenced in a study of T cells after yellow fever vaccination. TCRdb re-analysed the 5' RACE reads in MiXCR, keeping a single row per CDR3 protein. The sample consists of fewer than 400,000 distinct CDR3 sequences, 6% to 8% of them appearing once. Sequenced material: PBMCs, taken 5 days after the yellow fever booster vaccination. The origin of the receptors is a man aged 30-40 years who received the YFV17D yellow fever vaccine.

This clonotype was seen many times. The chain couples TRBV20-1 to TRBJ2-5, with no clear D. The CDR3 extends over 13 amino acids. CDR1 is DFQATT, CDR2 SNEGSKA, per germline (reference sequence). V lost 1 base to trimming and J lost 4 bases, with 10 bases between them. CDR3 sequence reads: CSARVPGRETQYF. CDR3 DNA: TGCAGTGCTAGAGTCCCAGGTAGAGAGACCCAGTACTTC.

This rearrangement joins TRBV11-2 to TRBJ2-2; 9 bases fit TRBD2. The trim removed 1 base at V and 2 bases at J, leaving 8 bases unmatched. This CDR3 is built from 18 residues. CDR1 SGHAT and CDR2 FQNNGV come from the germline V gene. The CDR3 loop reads CASSLVTAGGLNTGELFF. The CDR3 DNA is TGTGCCAGCAGCTTAGTTACGGCGGGGGGGCTCAACACCGGGGAGCTGTTTTTT.

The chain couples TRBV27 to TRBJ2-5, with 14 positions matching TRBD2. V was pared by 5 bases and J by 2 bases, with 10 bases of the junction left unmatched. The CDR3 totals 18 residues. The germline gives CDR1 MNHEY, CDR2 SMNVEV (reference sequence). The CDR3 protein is CASSPPRLAGGRQETQYF. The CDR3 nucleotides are TGTGCCAGCAGTCCCCCCCGACTAGCGGGAGGGCGACAAGAGACCCAGTACTTC.

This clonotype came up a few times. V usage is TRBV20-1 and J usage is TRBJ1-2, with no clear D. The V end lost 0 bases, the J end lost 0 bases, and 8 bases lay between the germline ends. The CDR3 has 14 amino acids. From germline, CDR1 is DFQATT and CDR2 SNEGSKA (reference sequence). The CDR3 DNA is TGCAGTGCTAGAGATGTAGGAGCTAACTATGGCTACACCTTC. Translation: CSARDVGANYGYTF.

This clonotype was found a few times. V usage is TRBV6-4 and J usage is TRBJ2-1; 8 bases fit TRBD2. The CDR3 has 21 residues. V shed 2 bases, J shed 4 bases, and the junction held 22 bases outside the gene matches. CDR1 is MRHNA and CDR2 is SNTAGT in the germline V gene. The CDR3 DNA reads TGTGCCAGCAGTGACCGACCTCAACCTCTCCGGACTAGCTCAGGATACAATGAGCAGTTCTTC. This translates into CASSDRPQPLRTSSGYNEQFF.

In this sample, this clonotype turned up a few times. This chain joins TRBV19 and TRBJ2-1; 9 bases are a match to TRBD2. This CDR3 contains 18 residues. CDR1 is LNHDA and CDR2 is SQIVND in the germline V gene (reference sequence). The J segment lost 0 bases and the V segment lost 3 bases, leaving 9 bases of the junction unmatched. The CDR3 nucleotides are TGTGCCAGTAGTATCGCTGCGGCTAGCGGGAACTCCTACAATGAGCAGTTCTTC. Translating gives CASSIAAASGNSYNEQFF.

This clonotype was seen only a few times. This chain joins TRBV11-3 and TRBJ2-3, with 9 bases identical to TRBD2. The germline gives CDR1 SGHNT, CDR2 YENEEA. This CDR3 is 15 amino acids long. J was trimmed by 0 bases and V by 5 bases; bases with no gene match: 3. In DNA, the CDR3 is TGTGCCAGCAGCCGCGGGAGGGGGAGCACAGATACGCAGTATTTT. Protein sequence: CASSRGRGSTDTQYF.

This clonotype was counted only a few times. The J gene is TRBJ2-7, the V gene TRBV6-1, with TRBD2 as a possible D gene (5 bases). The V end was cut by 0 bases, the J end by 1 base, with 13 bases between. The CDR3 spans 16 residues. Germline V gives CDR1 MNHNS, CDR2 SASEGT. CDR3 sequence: CASSEAGAYASYEQYF. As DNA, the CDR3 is TGTGCCAGCAGTGAAGCGGGAGCATACGCATCCTACGAGCAGTACTTC.

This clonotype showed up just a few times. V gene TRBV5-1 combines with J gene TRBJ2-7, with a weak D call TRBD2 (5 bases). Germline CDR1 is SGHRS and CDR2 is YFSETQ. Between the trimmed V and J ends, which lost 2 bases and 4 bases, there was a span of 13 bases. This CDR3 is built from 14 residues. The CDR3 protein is CASSFTSTTYEQYF. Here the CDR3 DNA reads TGCGCCAGCAGCTTCACCTCGACTACTTACGAGCAGTACTTC.

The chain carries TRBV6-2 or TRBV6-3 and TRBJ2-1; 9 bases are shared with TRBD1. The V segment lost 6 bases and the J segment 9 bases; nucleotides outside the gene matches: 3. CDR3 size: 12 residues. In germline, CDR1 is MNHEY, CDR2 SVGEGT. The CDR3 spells CASSPDRGEQFF. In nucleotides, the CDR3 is TGTGCCAGCAGCCCGGACAGGGGTGAGCAGTTCTTC.

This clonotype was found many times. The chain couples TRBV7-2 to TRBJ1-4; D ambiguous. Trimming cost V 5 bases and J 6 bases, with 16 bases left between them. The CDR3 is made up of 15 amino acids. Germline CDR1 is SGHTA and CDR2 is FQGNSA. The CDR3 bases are TGTGCCAGCAGCCCGCTGGACGGAAAGTATGAAAAACTGTTTTTT. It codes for CASSPLDGKYEKLFF.

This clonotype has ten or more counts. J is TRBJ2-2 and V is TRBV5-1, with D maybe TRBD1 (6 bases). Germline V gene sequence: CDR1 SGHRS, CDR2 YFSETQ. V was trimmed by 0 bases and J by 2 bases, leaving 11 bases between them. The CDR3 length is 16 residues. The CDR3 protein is CASSLGRGANTGELFF. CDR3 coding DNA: TGCGCCAGCAGCTTGGGCAGGGGCGCCAACACCGGGGAGCTGTTTTTT. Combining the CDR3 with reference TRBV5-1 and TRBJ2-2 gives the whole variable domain KAGVTQTPRYLIKTRGQQVTLSCSPISGHRSVSWYQQTPGQGLQFLFEYFSETQRNKGNFPGRFSGRQFSNSRSEMNVSTLELGDSALYLCASSLGRGANTGELFFGEGSRLTVL.

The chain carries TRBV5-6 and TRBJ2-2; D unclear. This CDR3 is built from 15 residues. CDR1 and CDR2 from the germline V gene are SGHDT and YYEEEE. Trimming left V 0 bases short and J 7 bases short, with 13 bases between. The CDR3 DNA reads TGTGCCAGCAGCTTGGCACCTAAACTGGGCGGGGAGCTGTTTTTT. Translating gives CASSLAPKLGGELFF.

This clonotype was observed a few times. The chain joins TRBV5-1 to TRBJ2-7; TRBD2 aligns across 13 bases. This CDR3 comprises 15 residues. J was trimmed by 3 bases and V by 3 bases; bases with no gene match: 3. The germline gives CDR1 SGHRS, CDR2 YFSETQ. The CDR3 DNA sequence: TGCGCCAGCAGCTCGACTAGCGGGGGGATCTACGAGCAGTACTTC. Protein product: CASSSTSGGIYEQYF.

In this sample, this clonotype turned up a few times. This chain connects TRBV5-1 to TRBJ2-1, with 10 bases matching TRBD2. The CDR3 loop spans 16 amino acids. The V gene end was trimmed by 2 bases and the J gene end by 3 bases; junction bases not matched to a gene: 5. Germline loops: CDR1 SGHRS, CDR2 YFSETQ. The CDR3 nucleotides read TGCGCCAGCAGCTTAGCGGGAGGGCGGAACTACAATGAGCAGTTCTTC. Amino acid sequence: CASSLAGGRNYNEQFF.

The CDR3 bases are TGTGCCAGCAGCCACGTAGCCAGCGGGAGCCTTTTAAATGAGCAGTTCTTC. This sequence encodes CASSHVASGSLLNEQFF. The chain carries TRBV6-2 or TRBV6-3 and TRBJ2-1; 8 bases map to TRBD2. From germline, CDR1 is MNHEY and CDR2 SVGEGT. The CDR3 has 17 amino acids. Trimming cost V 6 bases and J 7 bases; bases outside gene matches: 17.

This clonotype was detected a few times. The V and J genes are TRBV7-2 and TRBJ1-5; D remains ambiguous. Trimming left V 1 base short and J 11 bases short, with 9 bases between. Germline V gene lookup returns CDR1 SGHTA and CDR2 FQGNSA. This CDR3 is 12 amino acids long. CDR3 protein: CASSLDRGAQHF. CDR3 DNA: TGTGCCAGCAGCTTAGACCGCGGGGCCCAGCATTTT.

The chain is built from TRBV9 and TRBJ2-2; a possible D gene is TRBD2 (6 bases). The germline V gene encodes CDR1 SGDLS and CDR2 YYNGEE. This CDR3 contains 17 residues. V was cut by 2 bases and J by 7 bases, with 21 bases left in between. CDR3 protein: CASSVVSGGPQGGELFF. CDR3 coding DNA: TGTGCCAGCAGCGTTGTATCCGGAGGGCCCCAGGGCGGGGAGCTGTTTTTT.

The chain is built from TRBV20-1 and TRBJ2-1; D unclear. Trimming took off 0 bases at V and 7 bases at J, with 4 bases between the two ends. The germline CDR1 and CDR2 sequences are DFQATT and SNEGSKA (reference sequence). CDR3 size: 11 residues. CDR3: CSARELNEQFF. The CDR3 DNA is TGCAGTGCTAGAGAACTGAATGAGCAGTTCTTC.

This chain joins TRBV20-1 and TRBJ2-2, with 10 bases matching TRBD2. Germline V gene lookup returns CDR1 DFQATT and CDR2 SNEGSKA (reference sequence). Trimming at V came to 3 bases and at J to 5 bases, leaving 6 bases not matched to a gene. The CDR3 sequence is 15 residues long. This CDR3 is CSASSGRARTGELFF. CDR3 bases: TGCAGTGCTAGCAGCGGGAGGGCCCGGACCGGGGAGCTGTTTTTT.

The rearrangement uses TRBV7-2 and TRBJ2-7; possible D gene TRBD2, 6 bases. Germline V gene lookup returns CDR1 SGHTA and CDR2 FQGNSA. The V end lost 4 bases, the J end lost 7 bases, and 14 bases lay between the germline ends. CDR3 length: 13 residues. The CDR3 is CASSSKQAGEQYF. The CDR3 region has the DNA TGTGCCAGCAGCTCCAAACAGGCGGGGGAGCAGTACTTC. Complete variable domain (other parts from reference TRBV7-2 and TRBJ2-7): GAGVSQSPSNKVTEKGKDVELRCDPISGHTALYWYRQSLGQGLEFLIYFQGNSAPDKSGLPSDRFSAERTGGSVSTLTIQRTQQEDSAVYLCASSSKQAGEQYFGPGTRLTVT.

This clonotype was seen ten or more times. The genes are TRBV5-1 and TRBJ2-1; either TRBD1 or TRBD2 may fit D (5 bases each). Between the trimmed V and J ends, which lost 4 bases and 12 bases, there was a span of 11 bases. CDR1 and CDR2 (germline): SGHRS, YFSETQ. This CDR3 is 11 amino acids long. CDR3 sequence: CASSPGRLQFF. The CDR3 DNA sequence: TGCGCCAGCAGCCCGGGACGGCTGCAGTTCTTC.